The 3 T cell receptor beta chains below were found in one sample sequenced in a study of human T cells and chemical hapten exposure. TCRdb reprocessed the RACE reads with MiXCR, giving one entry per CDR3 protein. The profile shows about 80,000 distinct CDR3 sequences, approximately 15% of them singletons. As for time point: pre-sensitization, week 0. The treatment denotes: therapeutic diphenylcyclopropenone sensitization with weekly scalp DPC. The sample in question was whole blood, obtained in connection with sensitization to the hapten diphenylcyclopropenone (DPC). These TCRs come from a woman aged 50 to 60 with alopecia areata. Some clones in this sample may be carry-over from other donors' samples.

The chain combines TRBV6-5 with TRBJ2-4, with TRBD1 identical over 10 bases. From germline, CDR1 is MNHEY and CDR2 SVGAGI. J lost 1 base, V lost 5 bases, and 8 bases had no gene match. This CDR3 spans 17 amino acids. DNA of the CDR3: TGTGCCAGCAGTAATACCAGACAGGGGGCGGCCAAAAACATTCAGTACTTC. Translation gives CASSNTRQGAAKNIQYF.

The table lists this clonotype with a few counts. This chain uses TRBV12-3 or TRBV12-4 with TRBJ1-2; 10 nucleotides match TRBD1. The CDR3 covers 17 residues. The trim removed 5 bases at V and 0 bases at J, leaving 9 bases unmatched. The CDR3 region is CASSPSTGGLANYGYTF. CDR3 DNA sequence: TGTGCCAGCAGTCCTTCGACAGGGGGCCTAGCTAACTATGGCTACACCTTC.

The sample holds many counts of this clonotype. The rearrangement links TRBV29-1 to TRBJ2-3; D gene uncertain. The ends were cut back, 7 bases at V and 2 bases at J, with 7 bases in the middle. This CDR3 contains 11 residues. Germline V gene sequence: CDR1 SQVTM, CDR2 ANQGSEA. DNA for the CDR3: TGCAGCGCCACCATCACAGATACGCAGTATTTT. Residues: CSATITDTQYF.